The next 23 T cell receptor beta chains were all read from a single sample in a study of CD8 T cells in Susac syndrome. Reverse transcription of roughly 0.5 to 1 ug RNA was performed with random hexamers. One entry per CDR3 protein results from TCRdb running MiXCR on the immunoSEQ multiplex PCR reads. The sample consists of a few hundred thousand distinct CDR3 sequences, approximately 89% of them appearing once. Material for sequencing was CD8+ T cells from PBMCs. Source of these receptors: a human donor with multiple sclerosis.

V and J are TRBV30 and TRBJ2-1, with D tentatively TRBD2 (6 bases). Germline CDR1 reads GTSNPN; CDR2 reads SVGIG (reference sequence). The CDR3 runs 15 residues. The germline V and J ends were trimmed by 0 bases and 3 bases, with 12 bases remaining between them. The CDR3 bases are TGTGCCTGGAGTGTACTGGGACTTGACTACAATGAGCAGTTCTTC. It codes for CAWSVLGLDYNEQFF.

The rearrangement joins TRBV11-3 to TRBJ2-2, with D maybe TRBD1 (6 bases). Trimming left V 5 bases short and J 6 bases short, with 7 bases between. Germline values: CDR1 SGHNT, CDR2 YENEEA. The CDR3 sequence is 12 residues long. CDR3 in DNA: TGTGCCAGCAGCGCAGGGGCCGGGGAGCTGTTTTTT. Translation: CASSAGAGELFF.

The table lists this clonotype with a count of one. The chain joins TRBV4-3 to TRBJ2-1; D is uncertain. Germline CDR1 is LGHNA and CDR2 is YSLEER. V was pared by 1 base and J by 7 bases, with 11 bases between. The CDR3 has 14 residues. The CDR3 region has the DNA TGCGCCAGCAGCCAAGTTATTGGGGAAAATGAGCAGTTCTTC. Protein sequence: CASSQVIGENEQFF.

This clonotype occurred once. Here the CDR3 reads CSARDLGRDIFRPRLQYF. CDR3 coding DNA: TGCAGTGCTAGAGATCTGGGTAGGGACATTTTTCGGCCCAGGTTGCAGTATTTT. The gene calls are TRBV20-1 and TRBJ2-3; D is perhaps TRBD1 (6 bases). Between the trimmed V and J ends, which lost 0 bases and 11 bases, there was a span of 30 bases. The CDR3 runs 18 residues. Germline assignment: CDR1 DFQATT and CDR2 SNEGSKA (reference sequence).

This chain uses TRBV9 with TRBJ1-2; unclear D gene. The CDR3 is 13 amino acids. Germline V gene lookup returns CDR1 SGDLS and CDR2 YYNGEE. Trimming left V 3 bases short and J 6 bases short, with 12 bases between. CDR3: CASSEGWRNGYTF. DNA of the CDR3: TGTGCCAGCAGCGAGGGATGGAGAAATGGCTACACCTTC.

This sequence joins TRBV13 and TRBJ2-3; a possible D gene is TRBD2 (5 bases). The germline gives CDR1 PRHDT, CDR2 FYEKMQ (reference sequence). The CDR3 spans 14 residues. V lost 0 bases to trimming and J lost 8 bases, with 12 bases between them. CDR3 coding DNA: TGTGCCAGCAGCTTAGGCTCTAGCCTGGTTACGCAGTATTTT. Protein: CASSLGSSLVTQYF.

V and J are TRBV4-3 and TRBJ2-3; 7 positions agree with TRBD2. The CDR3 loop spans 18 amino acids. Germline loops: CDR1 LGHNA, CDR2 YSLEER. The V segment lost 4 bases and the J segment 2 bases; nucleotides outside the gene matches: 15. Here the CDR3 reads CASSRQARLAATTDTQYF. The CDR3 DNA reads TGCGCCAGCAGCCGCCAAGCCAGACTAGCTGCTACCACAGATACGCAGTATTTT.

The V call is TRBV7-2, the J call TRBJ2-1, with 9 bases identical to TRBD2. Per germline, CDR1 SGHTA and CDR2 FQGNSA. This CDR3 region has 15 residues. V lost 5 bases and J lost 0; bases outside the gene matches: 2. CDR3 in amino acids: CASSELAGSYNEQFF. DNA of the CDR3: TGTGCCAGCAGCGAACTAGCGGGCTCCTACAATGAGCAGTTCTTC.

This chain connects TRBV7-8 to TRBJ2-5; TRBD1 matches 7 bases. Trimming at V came to 2 bases and at J to 2 bases, leaving 14 bases not matched to a gene. Per germline, CDR1 SGHVS and CDR2 FQNEAQ. The CDR3 extends over 18 amino acids. In nucleotides, the CDR3 is TGTGCCAGCAGCTTACCAGCTTTTGGGACAGATGCTCAAGAGACCCAGTACTTC. Translated, it gives CASSLPAFGTDAQETQYF.

V usage is TRBV29-1 and J usage is TRBJ2-3, with D maybe TRBD2 (6 bases). Germline V gene data show CDR1 as SQVTM and CDR2 as ANQGSEA. The CDR3 consists of 16 residues. The V end lost 2 bases, the J end lost 1 base, and 16 bases lay between the germline ends. This CDR3 reads CSVERGLRARTDTQYF. In DNA form, the CDR3 reads TGCAGCGTTGAAAGGGGACTCCGGGCCCGCACAGATACGCAGTATTTT.

This chain uses TRBV6-1 with TRBJ1-2, with D possibly being TRBD1 (5 bases). Germline CDR1 and CDR2: MNHNS and SASEGT. CDR3 size: 17 residues. Trimming removed 6 bases from V and 5 bases from J, with 25 bases in between. Here the CDR3 DNA reads TGTGCCAGCAGGGGGATCGGGACGGAACCTGGGACTTATGGCTACACCTTC. Amino acids: CASRGIGTEPGTYGYTF.

The rearrangement uses TRBV28 and TRBJ2-7; maybe TRBD1 (7 bases). CDR1 MDHEN and CDR2 SYDVKM come from the germline V gene. V lost 3 bases and J lost 1, with 13 bases in between. CDR3 length: 15 residues. CDR3 nucleotide sequence: TGTGCCAGCAGTTTGGAACAGGGGAGGTCCTACGAGCAGTACTTC. Encoded protein: CASSLEQGRSYEQYF.

The V call is TRBV20-1, the J call TRBJ2-7; D not resolved. CDR3 length equals 13 residues. Trimming pared 0 bases from V and 0 bases from J, leaving 6 bases between. Per germline, CDR1 DFQATT and CDR2 SNEGSKA (reference sequence). CDR3 protein: CSARDPDSYEQYF. The CDR3 nucleotides read TGCAGTGCTAGAGACCCTGACTCCTACGAGCAGTACTTC.

This clonotype was counted a few times. This chain links TRBV7-9 with TRBJ2-1; maybe TRBD2 (6 bases). The length of the CDR3 is 15 residues. Looked up from germline, CDR1 is SEHNR and CDR2 is FQNEAQ (reference sequence). The V gene lost 4 bases and the J gene lost 6 bases, with 16 bases spanning the gap. The CDR3 DNA is TGTGCCAGCAGCTCTTCCGGGACTGAGACCAATGAGCAGTTCTTC. Residues: CASSSSGTETNEQFF.

This sequence joins TRBV13 and TRBJ2-5; 11 nucleotides align to TRBD2. The length of the CDR3 is 14 residues. With V trimmed by 2 bases and J by 5 bases, 1 base remained unmatched. Looked up from germline, CDR1 is PRHDT and CDR2 is FYEKMQ (reference sequence). DNA of the CDR3: TGTGCCAGCAGCTTACGGACTAGCGGGGAGACCCAGTACTTC. It encodes CASSLRTSGETQYF. Variable domain in full (rest from reference TRBV13 and TRBJ2-5): AAGVIQSPRHLIKEKRETATLKCYPIPRHDTVYWYQQGPGQDPQFLISFYEKMQSDKGSIPDRFSAQQFSDYHSELNMSSLELGDSALYFCASSLRTSGETQYFGPGTRLLVL.

This chain connects TRBV6-2 or TRBV6-3 to TRBJ2-1; D possibly corresponds to TRBD1 (7 bases). Germline values: CDR1 MNHEY, CDR2 SVGEGT. The V end lost 5 bases, the J end lost 4 bases, and 15 bases lay between the germline ends. The CDR3 contains 15 residues. The CDR3 loop is CASSNRGGGYNEQFF. CDR3 DNA sequence: TGTGCCAGCAGTAACAGGGGTGGAGGGTACAATGAGCAGTTCTTC.

DNA of the CDR3: TGTGCCACTAGACAGGGGCCCGGGGAGCTGTTTTTT. Encoded protein: CATRQGPGELFF. The V gene is TRBV24-1, the J gene TRBJ2-2; 8 nucleotides line up with TRBD1. The length of the CDR3 is 12 residues. V trimming: 10 bases; J trimming: 6 bases; junction bases outside the gene matches: 3. Per germline, CDR1 KGHDR and CDR2 SFDVKD.

V is TRBV29-1 and J is TRBJ1-3; possibly TRBD1 for D (5 bases). The V gene lost 7 bases and the J gene lost 7 bases, with 14 bases spanning the gap. The CDR3 covers 12 residues. Germline lookup yields CDR1 SQVTM and CDR2 ANQGSEA. The CDR3 DNA reads TGCAGCGGATTCTCGGCAGGGAACACCATATATTTT. Translating it yields CSGFSAGNTIYF.

The chain employs TRBV4-3 and TRBJ2-1; D perhaps matches TRBD2 (5 bases). Germline CDR1 and CDR2: LGHNA and YSLEER. The CDR3 has 16 residues. V shed 0 bases and J shed 4 bases, with 13 bases lying between them. In nucleotides, the CDR3 is TGCGCCAGCAGCCAAGAGTCGGCAGGAGGATACAATGAGCAGTTCTTC. Amino acid sequence: CASSQESAGGYNEQFF.

The chain combines TRBV6-2 or TRBV6-3 with TRBJ2-3; D uncertain. This CDR3 spans 14 amino acids. V was pared by 2 bases and J by 4 bases, with 10 bases between. From germline, CDR1 is MNHEY and CDR2 SVGEGT. As DNA, the CDR3 is TGTGCCAGCAGTTACGGTGCATCGGCAGATACGCAGTATTTT. Encoded protein: CASSYGASADTQYF.

The rearrangement links TRBV30 to TRBJ1-1; D not certain. Per germline, CDR1 GTSNPN and CDR2 SVGIG (reference sequence). The V end was cut by 4 bases, the J end by 8 bases, with 17 bases between. The CDR3 extends over 13 amino acids. The CDR3, as DNA: TGTGCCTGGAAGCAGGCCCCTTTGGGCGAAGCTTTCTTT. Protein: CAWKQAPLGEAFF. The full variable domain, in which reference TRBV30 and TRBJ1-1 provide the parts outside the CDR3, is SQTIHQWPATLVQPVGSPLSLECTVEGTSNPNLYWYRQAAGRGLQLLFYSVGIGQISSEVPQNLSASRPQDRQFILSSKKLLLSDSGFYLCAWKQAPLGEAFFGQGTRLTVV.

The table lists this clonotype with a few counts. The rearrangement uses TRBV29-1 and TRBJ2-7; TRBD1 might be the D (5 bases). The CDR3 is 12 amino acids. The germline V gene encodes CDR1 SQVTM and CDR2 ANQGSEA. Trimming cost V 5 bases and J 2 bases, with 10 bases left between them. Written as DNA, the CDR3 is TGCAGCGTTTTGGACATAGCCTACGAGCAGTACTTC. Translated, it gives CSVLDIAYEQYF.

The gene calls are TRBV7-6 and TRBJ2-1; D uncertain. Germline V lookup: CDR1 SGHVS, CDR2 FNYEAQ. This CDR3 contains 13 residues. Trimming took off 5 bases at V and 9 bases at J, with 14 bases between the two ends. The CDR3 sequence: CASSPLLAGEQFF. CDR3 DNA sequence: TGTGCCAGCAGCCCTCTGCTGGCAGGTGAGCAGTTCTTC.